This entry describes one T cell receptor (beta chain). Its target is unknown. CDR3 length: 14 amino acids. V was pared by 2 bases and J by 14 bases, with 8 bases of the junction left unmatched. Germline loops: CDR1 WNHNN, CDR2 SYGVQD (reference sequence). This sample stems from a study of immune evolution from preneoplasia to lung adenocarcinoma. Study in general: HLA loss of heterozygosity: under 7.5% AIS, about 15% MIA, 30% to 35% ADC, none AAH.

Assay: immunoSEQ multiplex PCR; the TCRdb copy retains only in-frame clones and omits some. The sample comprises about 900 clones, around 84% of which are singletons, and over 7% rests with the top ten. Study conclusions and caveats: Later-stage lesions seemingly showed higher T cell density and diversity than normal lung.

Patients had resection in Japan or China between about 2013 and 2018. Two lung cancer pathologists independently confirmed each histologic diagnosis. This sequence was found in a person aged 60-80 years with lung adenocarcinoma. The rearrangement joins TRBV10-1 to TRBJ2-1, with TRBD2 identical over 11 bases. What was sequenced was FFPE tissue from an adenomatous hyperplasia lung lesion. The subset: atypical adenomatous hyperplasia (AAH), lung preneoplasia. The CDR3 loop reads CASSEGLAGGRKFF. The CDR3 DNA follows: TGCGCCAGCAGTGAGGGCCTAGCGGGAGGCCGTAAGTTCTTC.